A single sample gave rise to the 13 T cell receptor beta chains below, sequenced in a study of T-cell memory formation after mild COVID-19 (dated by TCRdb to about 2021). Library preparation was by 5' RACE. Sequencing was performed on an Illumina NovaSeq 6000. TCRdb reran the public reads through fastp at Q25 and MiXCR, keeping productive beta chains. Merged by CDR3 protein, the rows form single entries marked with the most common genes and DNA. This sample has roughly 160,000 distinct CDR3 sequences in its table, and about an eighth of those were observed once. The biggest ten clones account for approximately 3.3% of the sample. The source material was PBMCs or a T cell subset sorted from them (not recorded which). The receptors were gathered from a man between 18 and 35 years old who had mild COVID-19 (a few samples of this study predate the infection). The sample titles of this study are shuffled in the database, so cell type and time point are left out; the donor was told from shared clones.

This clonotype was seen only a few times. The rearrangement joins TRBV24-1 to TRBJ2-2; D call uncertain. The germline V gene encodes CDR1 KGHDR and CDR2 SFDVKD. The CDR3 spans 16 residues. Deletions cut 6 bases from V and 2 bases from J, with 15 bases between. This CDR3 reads CATSNGRRRNTGELFF. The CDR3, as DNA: TGTGCCACCAGTAATGGGCGACGACGAAACACCGGGGAGCTGTTTTTT.

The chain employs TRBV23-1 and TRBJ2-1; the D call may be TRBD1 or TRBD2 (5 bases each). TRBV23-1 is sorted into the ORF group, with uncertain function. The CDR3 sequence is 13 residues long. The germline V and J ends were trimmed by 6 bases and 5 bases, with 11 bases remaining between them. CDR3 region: CASREGTDNEQFF. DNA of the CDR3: TGCGCCAGCAGAGAGGGGACCGACAATGAGCAGTTCTTC.

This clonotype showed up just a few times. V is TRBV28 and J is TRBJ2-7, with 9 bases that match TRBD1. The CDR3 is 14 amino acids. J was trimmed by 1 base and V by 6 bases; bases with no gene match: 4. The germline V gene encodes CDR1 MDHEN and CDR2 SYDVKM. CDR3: CASRKTGGSYEQYV. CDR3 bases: TGTGCCAGCAGAAAGACAGGGGGTTCCTACGAGCAGTACGTC.

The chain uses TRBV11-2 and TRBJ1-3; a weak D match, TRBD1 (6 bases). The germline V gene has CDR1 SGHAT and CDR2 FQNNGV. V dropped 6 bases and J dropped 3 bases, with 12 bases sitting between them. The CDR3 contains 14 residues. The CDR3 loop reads CASSLTGRGNTIYF. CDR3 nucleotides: TGTGCCAGCAGTCTTACAGGGCGTGGAAACACCATATATTTT.

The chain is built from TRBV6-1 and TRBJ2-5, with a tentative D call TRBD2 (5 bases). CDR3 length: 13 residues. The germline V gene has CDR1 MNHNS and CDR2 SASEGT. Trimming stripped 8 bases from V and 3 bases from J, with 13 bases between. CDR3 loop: CASAAPGKETQYF. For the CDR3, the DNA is TGTGCCAGCGCCGCCCCCGGGAAAGAGACCCAGTACTTC.

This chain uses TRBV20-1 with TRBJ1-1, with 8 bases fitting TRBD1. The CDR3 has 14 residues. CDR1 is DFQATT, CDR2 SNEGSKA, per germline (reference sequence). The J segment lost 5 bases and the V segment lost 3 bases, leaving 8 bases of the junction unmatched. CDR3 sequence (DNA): TGCAGTGCTAGCATGCAGGGGGCGTGGACTGAAGCTTTCTTT. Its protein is CSASMQGAWTEAFF.

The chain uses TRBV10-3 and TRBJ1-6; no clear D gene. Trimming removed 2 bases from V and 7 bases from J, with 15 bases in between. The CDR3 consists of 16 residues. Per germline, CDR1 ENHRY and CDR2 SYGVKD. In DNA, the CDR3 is TGTGCCATCAGTGAGACTCCGGCCCGCGGGAATTCACCCCTCCACTTT. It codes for CAISETPARGNSPLHF.

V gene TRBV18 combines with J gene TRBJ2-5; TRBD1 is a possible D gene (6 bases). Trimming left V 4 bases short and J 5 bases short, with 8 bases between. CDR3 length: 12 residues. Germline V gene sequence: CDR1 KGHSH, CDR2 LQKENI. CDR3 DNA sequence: TGTGCCAGCTCACAGGGGGAGGAGACCCAGTACTTC. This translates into CASSQGEETQYF.

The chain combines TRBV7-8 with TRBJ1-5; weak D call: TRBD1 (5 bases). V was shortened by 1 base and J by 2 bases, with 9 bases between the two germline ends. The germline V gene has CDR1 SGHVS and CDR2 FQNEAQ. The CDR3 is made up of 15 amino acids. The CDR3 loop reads CASSLVRQRNQPQHF. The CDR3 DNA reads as TGTGCCAGCAGCTTAGTGAGACAGCGCAATCAGCCCCAGCATTTT. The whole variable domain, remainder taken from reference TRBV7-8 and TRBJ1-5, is GAGVSQSPRYKVAKRGQDVALRCDPISGHVSLFWYQQALGQGPEFLTYFQNEAQLDKSGLPSDRFFAERPEGSVSTLKIQRTQQEDSAVYLCASSLVRQRNQPQHFGDGTRLSIL.

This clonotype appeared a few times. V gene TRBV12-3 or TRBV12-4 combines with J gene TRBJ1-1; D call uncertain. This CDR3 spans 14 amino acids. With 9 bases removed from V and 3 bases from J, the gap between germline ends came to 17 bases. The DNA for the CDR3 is TGTGCCAGTCGTTTGGGAACCATCTACACTGAAGCTTTCTTT. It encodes CASRLGTIYTEAFF.

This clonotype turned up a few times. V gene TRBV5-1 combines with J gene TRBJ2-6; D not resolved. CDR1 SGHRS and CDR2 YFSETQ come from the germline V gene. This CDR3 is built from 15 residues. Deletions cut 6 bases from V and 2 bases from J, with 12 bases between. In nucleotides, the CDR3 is TGCGCCAGCACCCCCTCGCTAGCTGGGGCCAACGTCCTGACTTTC. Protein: CASTPSLAGANVLTF.

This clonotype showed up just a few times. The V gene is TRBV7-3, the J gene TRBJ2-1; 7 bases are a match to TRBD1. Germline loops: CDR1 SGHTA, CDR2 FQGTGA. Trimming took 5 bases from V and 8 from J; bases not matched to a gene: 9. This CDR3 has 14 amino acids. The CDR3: CASSRDRAADEQFF. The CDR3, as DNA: TGTGCCAGCAGCCGTGACAGGGCCGCGGATGAGCAGTTCTTC.

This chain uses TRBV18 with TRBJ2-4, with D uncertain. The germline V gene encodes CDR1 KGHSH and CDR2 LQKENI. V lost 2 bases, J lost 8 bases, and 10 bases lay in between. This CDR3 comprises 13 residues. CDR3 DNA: TGTGCCAGCTCACCAACGACGCAGGACATTCAGTACTTC. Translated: CASSPTTQDIQYF.